The present entry profiles one T cell receptor beta chain with its context. This clone appeared once. What this receptor recognizes is not known. The input lacks base qualities; no much larger clone sits a single base away. The sample originates from a study of blood T cell repertoires in COVID-19 (dated by TCRdb to the early 2020s). Study-level background: Samples covering the acute and convalescent phases of COVID-19 were provided by collaborators in the United States, Italy and Spain. The prospective study material was composed of cDNA or gDNA derived from T cells, B-cell-depleted T cells, or PBMCs. The dataset comprised deeply sampled blood TCRbeta repertoires from subjects exposed to, actively infected with, or recovered from COVID-19. A freely available public database, intended as a resource for researchers studying the immune response to SARS-CoV-2, is where the repertoires were released. Samples were obtained from the ongoing ImmuneRACE study (first 160 participants) and from 1,254 subjects provided by 6 global collaborators. The sample metadata nearly always contained a de-identified subject ID, COVID-19 status, age in years and sex. HLA class I and class II types, where available, came from metadata supplied by the sample provider rather than from assay-based typing.

Taken from the germline V gene, the CDR1 and CDR2 loops are SGHTA and FQGNSA. There are 17 amino acids in the CDR3, from cysteine to phenylalanine inclusive. The retained sequence is limited to the CDR3, 51 bases, with the frame set at the first base. The V end gives up 2 bases and the J end 5 bases, leaving 11 bases in the junction not matched to a gene. The collaborating institutions used their own protocols to collect whole blood in K2EDTA tubes. For TCRbeta analysis, collaborators shipped samples in one of three forms: frozen whole blood, isolated PBMCs, or DNA extracted from either of those sample types. TCRbeta CDR3 regions were amplified from genomic DNA by means of the immunoSEQ Assay, a bias-controlled multiplex PCR. In the authors' own workflow: Within the assay, amplification of reference gene primers was used to estimate how many nucleated cells each sample contained. Sequence reads were collapsed and filtered to measure the absolute abundance of every unique TCRbeta CDR3 rearrangement. For each sample, productive Simpson clonality was calculated as the square root of Simpson's diversity index across productive rearrangements. Not all clones reach the TCRdb copy of this immuneACCESS table, which keeps in-frame sequences only. Checked studies attribute under half of the gap to unresolved V genes and leave the rest unexplained. V and J calls plus clone size are reproduced from that table; the DNA served to infer D and trimming. The sample yields 50,000 to 70,000 clones; 78% were counted once. The ten largest make up 4.9% of the sample.

Results the study describes overall, beyond this receptor: How much clinical and demographic metadata was included differed by source and by participant, and the metadata was provided uncurated.

The TCR comes from a human donor in a cohort sampled during active COVID-19. Specimen: peripheral blood. The chain is encoded by TRBV7-2 joined to TRBJ2-7, and TRBD2 matches 11 of the central bases. The base sequence is TGTGCCAGCAGCTTAACTAGCGGGAGCCCGGGGGCCCACGAGCAGTACTTC. This codes for CASSLTSGSPGAHEQYF.